The source of this T cell receptor (beta chain) is a study of blood T cell repertoires in COVID-19. Study as a whole: In each case, the material was cDNA or gDNA derived from T cells, B-cell-depleted T cells, or PBMCs.

Trimming took off 2 bases at V and 3 bases at J, with 13 bases between the two ends. Germline assignment: CDR1 MDHEN and CDR2 SYDVKM. The CDR3 extends over 15 amino acids. As handled by the study authors: The authors estimated nucleated cell counts from reference gene primer amplification. Using immunoSEQ multiplex PCR, the repertoire was profiled, and TCRdb retains in-frame clones only, with some absent. From that table come the V and J calls and clone size; the DNA was used to work out D and trimming. The sample lists about 94,000 clones; roughly 86% were seen once. Sequenced material: peripheral blood. The TCR was taken from a human donor with acute or convalescent COVID-19. The donor label of this sample is uncertain. This sequence joins TRBV28 and TRBJ1-1; D perhaps matches TRBD1 (5 bases). The CDR3 sequence is CASSLIRAGDTEAFF. In DNA, the CDR3 is TGTGCCAGCAGTTTAATACGGGCGGGGGACACTGAAGCTTTCTTT.